Only a few counts were recorded for the clone carrying this T cell receptor beta chain. The antigen is not known. Germline V CDR1 and CDR2: SNHLY, FYNNEI. This CDR3 region has 11 residues. The ends lost 6 bases at V and 9 bases at J; junction bases unmatched: 3. This entry comes from a study of OX40 agonist ivuxolimab in advanced cancers. About the study: It was ivuxolimab, an agonistic anti-OX40 (CD134) antibody, that patients were treated with. Participants could have had prior anti-PD-1, anti-PD-L1 or anti-CTLA-4 therapy, and less than 45% had some.

The study's findings and limits: Within 6 weeks, CD4+ and CD8+ blood T cells expanded clonally at 0.1 to 3.0 mg/kg.

Clones were sequenced by immunoSEQ multiplex PCR, and TCRdb holds only the in-frame ones, with some missing. The repertoire holds some 50,000 clones, over 75% seen once, with 0.6% to 0.8% in the top ten. V is TRBV2 and J is TRBJ1-2; 8 bases are shared with TRBD1. Sequences were derived from CD4+ or CD8+ T cells sorted from blood, sampled in a trial of the OX40 agonist ivuxolimab. The clonotype was recovered from an adult with an advanced solid tumor such as melanoma, head and neck, liver or kidney cancer. DNA of the CDR3: TGTGCCAGCAGACGGACAGGGAGCTACACCTTC. This codes for CASRRTGSYTF.